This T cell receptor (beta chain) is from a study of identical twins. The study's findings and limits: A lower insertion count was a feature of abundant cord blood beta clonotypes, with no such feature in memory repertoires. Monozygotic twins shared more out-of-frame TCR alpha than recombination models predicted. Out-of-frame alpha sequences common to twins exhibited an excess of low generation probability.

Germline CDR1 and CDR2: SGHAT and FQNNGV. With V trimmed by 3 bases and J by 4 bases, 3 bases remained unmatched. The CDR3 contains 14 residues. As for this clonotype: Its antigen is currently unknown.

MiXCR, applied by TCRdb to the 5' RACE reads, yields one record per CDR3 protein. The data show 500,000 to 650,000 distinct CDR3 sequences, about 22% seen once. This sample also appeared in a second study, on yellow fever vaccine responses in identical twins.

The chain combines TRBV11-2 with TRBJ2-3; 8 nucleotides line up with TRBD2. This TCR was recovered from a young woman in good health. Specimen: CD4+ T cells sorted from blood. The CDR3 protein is CASSLGAGADTQYF. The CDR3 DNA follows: TGTGCCAGCAGCTTGGGAGCGGGGGCAGATACGCAGTATTTT. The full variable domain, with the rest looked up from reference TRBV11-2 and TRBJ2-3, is EAGVAQSPRYKIIEKRQSVAFWCNPISGHATLYWYQQILGQGPKLLIQFQNNGVVDDSQLPKDRFSAERLKGVDSTLKIQPAKLEDSAVYLCASSLGAGADTQYFGPGTRLTVL.